The 26 T cell receptor beta chains presented below share a single source sample, sequenced in a study of T cell responses to AZD1222 COVID-19 vaccine. The assay was immunoSEQ multiplex PCR, and TCRdb's table has in-frame clones only and misses some. In the table there are approximately 140,000 clones, around nine tenths of which are singletons. The source material was peripheral blood, sampled 28 days after the second AZD1222 dose. The receptors originated from an adult who received the AZD1222 COVID-19 vaccine.

On this clone: Just one base apart from a much larger clone, this may be a read error. The chain couples TRBV6-4 to TRBJ1-6; 7 bases are a match to TRBD1. This CDR3 is built from 15 residues. Trimming at V came to 0 bases and at J to 9 bases, leaving 5 bases not matched to a gene. In germline, CDR1 is MRHNA, CDR2 SNTAGT. CDR3 coding DNA: TGTGCCAGCAGTGACTCGGCAGGGGGTAGTTCACCCCTCCACTTT. This encodes CASSDSAGGSSPLHF.

This clone was seen a single time. The chain uses TRBV19 and TRBJ1-4; D call uncertain. V lost 3 bases and J lost 8, with 10 bases in between. CDR1 is LNHDA, CDR2 SQIVND, per germline (reference sequence). The CDR3 consists of 13 residues. The CDR3 nucleotides read TGTGCCAGTAGTATTTCGCCGGTCGAAAAACTGTTTTTT. It specifies CASSISPVEKLFF.

This clone occurred a few times. This chain connects TRBV3-1 (or the pseudogene TRBV3-2) to TRBJ1-3, with D uncertain. CDR1 LGHDT and CDR2 YNNKEL come from the germline V gene (reference sequence). V lost 0 bases and J lost 0, with 9 bases in between. This CDR3 region has 16 residues. CDR3 nucleotides: TGTGCCAGCAGCCAAGATGGCTTCTACTCTGGAAACACCATATATTTT. Protein product: CASSQDGFYSGNTIYF.

The rearrangement links TRBV28 to TRBJ1-1, with a tentative D call TRBD1 (6 bases). V shed 5 bases and J shed 5 bases, with 15 bases lying between them. CDR3 length: 14 amino acids. CDR1 is MDHEN and CDR2 is SYDVKM in the germline V gene. As DNA, the CDR3 is TGTGCCAGCAGTCCTTGGGGGGCGCGGACTGAAGCTTTCTTT. Protein product: CASSPWGARTEAFF.

The CDR3 DNA reads TGTGCCAGCAGTGGAGCGGGAGGGACCTACAATGAGCAGTTCTTC. It codes for CASSGAGGTYNEQFF. This chain links TRBV6-1 with TRBJ2-1; 10 bases map to TRBD2. Trimming cost V 4 bases and J 2 bases; bases outside gene matches: 2. CDR3 size: 15 residues. Germline V gene lookup returns CDR1 MNHNS and CDR2 SASEGT.

The chain employs TRBV25-1 and TRBJ1-1; D might be TRBD1 (5 bases). The CDR3 has 13 amino acids. In germline, CDR1 is MGHDK, CDR2 SYGVNS. With 6 bases removed from V and 1 base from J, the gap between germline ends came to 9 bases. Here the CDR3 DNA reads TGTGCCAGCAGGACAACAGGGAACACTGAAGCTTTCTTT. It codes for CASRTTGNTEAFF.

The rearrangement joins TRBV30 to TRBJ1-2; D not certain. The CDR3 runs to 11 residues. Deletions cut 0 bases from V and 8 bases from J, with 7 bases between. CDR1 is GTSNPN, CDR2 SVGIG, per germline (reference sequence). CDR3 nucleotide sequence: TGTGCCTGGAGTGTCGGTTCGGGCTACACCTTC. Its protein is CAWSVGSGYTF. The variable domain in full, completed from reference TRBV30 and TRBJ1-2, reads SQTIHQWPATLVQPVGSPLSLECTVEGTSNPNLYWYRQAAGRGLQLLFYSVGIGQISSEVPQNLSASRPQDRQFILSSKKLLLSDSGFYLCAWSVGSGYTFGSGTRLTVV.

This chain links TRBV9 with TRBJ1-1; D remains unclear. V was pared by 0 bases and J by 2 bases, with 5 bases between. Germline lookup yields CDR1 SGDLS and CDR2 YYNGEE. The CDR3 runs to 13 residues. The DNA for the CDR3 is TGTGCCAGCAGCGTAGTGACTAACACTGAAGCTTTCTTT. It translates to CASSVVTNTEAFF. Supplemented by reference TRBV9 and TRBJ1-1, the full variable domain reads DSGVTQTPKHLITATGQRVTLRCSPRSGDLSVYWYQQSLDQGLQFLIQYYNGEERAKGNILERFSAQQFPDLHSELNLSSLELGDSALYFCASSVVTNTEAFFGQGTRLTVV.

This sequence joins TRBV4-2 and TRBJ2-1; D gene ambiguous. Trimming took off 3 bases at V and 0 bases at J, with 12 bases between the two ends. The germline gives CDR1 LGHNA, CDR2 YNFKEQ. This CDR3 comprises 16 residues. The DNA for the CDR3 is TGTGCCAGCAGCCATGGACCCCTCAGCTCCTACAATGAGCAGTTCTTC. Amino acid sequence: CASSHGPLSSYNEQFF.

The chain joins TRBV6-5 to TRBJ1-2; possible D gene TRBD1, 6 bases. Trimming left V 6 bases short and J 4 bases short, with 18 bases between. The CDR3 runs 15 residues. Germline CDR1 and CDR2: MNHEY and SVGAGI. The CDR3 DNA reads TGTGCCAGCAGCGGACCGGGACACAGCCTCTATGGCTACACCTTC. This translates into CASSGPGHSLYGYTF.

The rearrangement links TRBV7-9 to TRBJ1-1; D gene uncertain. The CDR3 runs 12 residues. In germline, CDR1 is SEHNR, CDR2 FQNEAQ (reference sequence). Trimming removed 6 bases from V and 10 bases from J, with 15 bases in between. CDR3 in DNA: TGTGCCAGCAGACGGGGAGACACCACAGCTTTCTTT. It yields the protein CASRRGDTTAFF.

The J gene is TRBJ2-1, the V gene TRBV27; 13 bases match TRBD2. CDR1 and CDR2 (germline): MNHEY, SMNVEV (reference sequence). The CDR3 consists of 15 residues. The J segment lost 6 bases and the V segment lost 5 bases, leaving 4 bases of the junction unmatched. In DNA, the CDR3 is TGTGCCAGCAGTGAGGGACTAGCGGGAATCAATGAGCAGTTCTTC. Protein: CASSEGLAGINEQFF.

The J gene is TRBJ2-3, the V gene TRBV9; D call uncertain. The V gene's germline CDR1 is SGDLS and CDR2 YYNGEE. CDR3 size: 16 residues. The germline V and J ends were trimmed by 3 bases and 0 bases, with 14 bases remaining between them. CDR3 region: CASSDTGIPSTDTQYF. The CDR3 DNA follows: TGTGCCAGCAGCGACACTGGCATACCTAGCACAGATACGCAGTATTTT. Looking up the rest from reference TRBV9 and TRBJ2-3 gives the full variable domain: DSGVTQTPKHLITATGQRVTLRCSPRSGDLSVYWYQQSLDQGLQFLIQYYNGEERAKGNILERFSAQQFPDLHSELNLSSLELGDSALYFCASSDTGIPSTDTQYFGPGTRLTVL.

The chain links TRBV5-1 to TRBJ2-6; D is unclear. Trimming shortened V by 4 bases and J by 0 bases, and 11 bases separated the two germline ends. The V gene's germline CDR1 is SGHRS and CDR2 YFSETQ. The CDR3 sequence is 16 residues long. Here the CDR3 DNA reads TGCGCCAGCAGCCAAACGACCGACTCTGGGGCCAACGTCCTGACTTTC. As protein: CASSQTTDSGANVLTF.

This sequence joins TRBV12-3 or TRBV12-4 and TRBJ1-1; unclear D gene. Trimming took off 6 bases at V and 3 bases at J, with 11 bases between the two ends. The CDR3 extends over 13 amino acids. The CDR3 reads CASSLTLDTEAFF. CDR3 coding DNA: TGTGCCAGCAGCCTGACACTCGACACTGAAGCTTTCTTT.

The genes are TRBV7-2 and TRBJ1-2, with D unclear. Germline CDR1 SGHTA, CDR2 FQGNSA. CDR3 size: 14 residues. V was shortened by 0 bases and J by 4 bases, with 9 bases between the two germline ends. The CDR3 sequence: CASSLAGYSYGYTF. In DNA, the CDR3 is TGTGCCAGCAGCTTAGCCGGTTACAGCTATGGCTACACCTTC.

The rearrangement uses TRBV24-1 and TRBJ1-1; the D is unclear. Trimming took 5 bases from V and 4 from J, leaving 10 bases between them. CDR3 length equals 13 residues. Per germline, CDR1 KGHDR and CDR2 SFDVKD. The CDR3 is CATSVGKGTEAFF. The CDR3 DNA is TGTGCCACCAGTGTGGGGAAGGGCACTGAAGCTTTCTTT.

This clone is a singleton in its sample. This chain joins TRBV24-1 and TRBJ2-3; TRBD2 matches 7 bases. V was clipped by 8 bases and J by 0 bases; unmatched bases: 4. In germline, CDR1 is KGHDR, CDR2 SFDVKD. The CDR3 length is 14 residues. CDR3 bases: TGTGCCACCACTGGGGGGGGAAGCACAGATACGCAGTATTTT. It yields the protein CATTGGGSTDTQYF.

The chain carries TRBV6-5 and TRBJ1-3; TRBD1 agrees at 8 bases. After removal of 0 bases from V and 0 bases from J, the junction contained 1 base not matched to a gene. CDR3 length: 16 residues. Germline V CDR1 and CDR2: MNHEY, SVGAGI. CDR3 loop: CASSYSGTGSGNTIYF. The CDR3 nucleotides are TGTGCCAGCAGTTACTCCGGGACAGGCTCTGGAAACACCATATATTTT.

The chain carries TRBV19 and TRBJ1-5; 7 bases map to TRBD1. CDR1 LNHDA and CDR2 SQIVND come from the germline V gene (reference sequence). With 0 bases clipped from V and 0 bases from J, the junction kept 5 bases outside the gene matches. This CDR3 spans 17 amino acids. CDR3 residues: CASSIDETGYSNQPQHF. The DNA of the CDR3 is TGTGCCAGTAGTATAGACGAGACAGGGTATAGCAATCAGCCCCAGCATTTT.

The rearrangement joins TRBV19 to TRBJ2-1; D possibly corresponds to TRBD2 (6 bases). Germline V gene lookup returns CDR1 LNHDA and CDR2 SQIVND (reference sequence). The CDR3 has 16 amino acids. The V gene lost 5 bases and the J gene lost 0 bases, with 14 bases spanning the gap. CDR3 sequence (DNA): TGTGCCAGTAGTGGGAGGACCGCAAGCTCCTACAATGAGCAGTTCTTC. This gives the protein CASSGRTASSYNEQFF. The whole variable domain, remainder taken from reference TRBV19 and TRBJ2-1, is DGGITQSPKYLFRKEGQNVTLSCEQNLNHDAMYWYRQDPGQGLRLIYYSQIVNDFQKGDIAEGYSVSREKKESFPLTVTSAQKNPTAFYLCASSGRTASSYNEQFFGPGTRLTVL.

This rearrangement joins TRBV10-1 to TRBJ1-1, with D perhaps TRBD1 (5 bases). The V gene lost 1 base and the J gene lost 1 base, with 19 bases spanning the gap. Germline CDR1 WNHNN, CDR2 SYGVQD (reference sequence). There are 18 residues in the CDR3. CDR3 sequence: CASSEYLPLGRRNTEAFF. The DNA for the CDR3 is TGCGCCAGCAGTGAGTACCTTCCTTTGGGACGTCGGAACACTGAAGCTTTCTTT.

The V gene is TRBV27, the J gene TRBJ2-2; a possible D gene is TRBD2 (6 bases). CDR3 length equals 16 residues. V was clipped by 6 bases and J by 0 bases, with 14 bases between them. Looked up from germline, CDR1 is MNHEY and CDR2 is SMNVEV (reference sequence). The CDR3 nucleotides read TGTGCCAGCAGGATTGGGACTGCCGCGAACACCGGGGAGCTGTTTTTT. It encodes CASRIGTAANTGELFF.

CDR3 amino acids: CASSPSGGASYNEQFF. The CDR3 DNA reads TGTGCCAGCAGCCCTAGCGGGGGGGCGTCCTACAATGAGCAGTTCTTC. The V gene is TRBV7-3, the J gene TRBJ2-1; 12 positions agree with TRBD2. Germline V gene lookup returns CDR1 SGHTA and CDR2 FQGTGA. The CDR3 totals 16 residues. V dropped 5 bases and J dropped 1; count of bases not matched to a gene: 3.

In the case of this clone: Other DNA sequences within the sample encode an identical CDR3. The genes are TRBV30 and TRBJ1-6; D unclear. This CDR3 comprises 11 residues. The V end was cut by 0 bases, the J end by 9 bases, with 3 bases between. Germline loops: CDR1 GTSNPN, CDR2 SVGIG (reference sequence). The CDR3 DNA is TGTGCCTGGAGTGTGGGTTCACCCCTCCACTTT. Encoded protein: CAWSVGSPLHF.

J is TRBJ2-1 and V is TRBV5-1, with D perhaps assigned TRBD1 or TRBD2 (5 bases each). The CDR3 spans 17 residues. Germline values: CDR1 SGHRS, CDR2 YFSETQ. The ends were cut back, 0 bases at V and 2 bases at J, with 15 bases in the middle. CDR3 sequence (DNA): TGCGCCAGCAGCTTGGGTTTAGAGGGGCTAGCCTACAATGAGCAGTTCTTC. Translating gives CASSLGLEGLAYNEQFF.